This is a list of T cell receptor beta chains from one sample in a study of technical replicates of blood from a few donors. Method: immunoSEQ multiplex PCR; TCRdb's copy keeps in-frame clones and lacks some. The sample has more than 75,000 clones, nearly 96% seen once; the top ten hold 0.37%. Sequenced sample: T cells isolated from PBMCs. The source is a human donor in good health. CDR3s include the opening cysteine and the closing phenylalanine or tryptophan. D genes are given only for firm matches. Only part of the rows carry a size: once, few, many, or a class if the clone is expanded.

>TRBV27|TRBJ1-5|TRBD1|once
CASSAGQLNSNQPQHF
TGTGCCAGCAGTGCGGGACAGTTAAATAGCAATCAGCCCCAGCATTTT
>TRBV29-1|TRBJ1-2|.|.
CSAGGGPSYGYTF
TGCAGCGCGGGGGGGGGTCCTTCCTATGGCTACACCTTC
>TRBV19|TRBJ1-1|.|.
CASSVQPPEAFF
TGTGCCAGTAGTGTACAGCCTCCTGAAGCTTTCTTT
>TRBV10-3|TRBJ2-1|TRBD2|.
CAISGTSGRPYNEQFF
TGTGCCATCAGTGGGACTAGCGGGAGGCCTTACAATGAGCAGTTCTTC
>TRBV7-9|TRBJ1-1|.|.
CASTNPGRGTEAFF
TGTGCCAGCACTAATCCGGGACGGGGGACTGAAGCTTTCTTT
>TRBV18|TRBJ1-2|.|few
CASSPTRTARGYGYTF
TGTGCCAGCTCGCCGACCAGGACAGCTAGGGGCTATGGCTACACCTTC
>TRBV9|TRBJ1-1|.|.
CASSGGGQNTEAFF
TGTGCCAGCAGCGGGGGGGGACAGAACACTGAAGCTTTCTTT
>TRBV6-5|TRBJ1-5|TRBD1|.
CASARDRVDQPQHF
TGTGCCAGCGCCCGGGACAGGGTCGATCAGCCCCAGCATTTT
>TRBV5-4|TRBJ1-1|.|.
CASSLVNTEAFF
TGTGCCAGCAGCCTCGTAAACACTGAAGCTTTCTTT
>TRBV5-1|TRBJ1-2|.|.
CASSFEGRYGYTF
TGCGCCAGCAGCTTCGAGGGAAGGTATGGCTACACCTTC
>TRBV19|TRBJ2-3|.|.
CASSRTPSDAQYF
TGTGCCAGTAGTAGAACCCCTAGCGATGCGCAGTATTTT